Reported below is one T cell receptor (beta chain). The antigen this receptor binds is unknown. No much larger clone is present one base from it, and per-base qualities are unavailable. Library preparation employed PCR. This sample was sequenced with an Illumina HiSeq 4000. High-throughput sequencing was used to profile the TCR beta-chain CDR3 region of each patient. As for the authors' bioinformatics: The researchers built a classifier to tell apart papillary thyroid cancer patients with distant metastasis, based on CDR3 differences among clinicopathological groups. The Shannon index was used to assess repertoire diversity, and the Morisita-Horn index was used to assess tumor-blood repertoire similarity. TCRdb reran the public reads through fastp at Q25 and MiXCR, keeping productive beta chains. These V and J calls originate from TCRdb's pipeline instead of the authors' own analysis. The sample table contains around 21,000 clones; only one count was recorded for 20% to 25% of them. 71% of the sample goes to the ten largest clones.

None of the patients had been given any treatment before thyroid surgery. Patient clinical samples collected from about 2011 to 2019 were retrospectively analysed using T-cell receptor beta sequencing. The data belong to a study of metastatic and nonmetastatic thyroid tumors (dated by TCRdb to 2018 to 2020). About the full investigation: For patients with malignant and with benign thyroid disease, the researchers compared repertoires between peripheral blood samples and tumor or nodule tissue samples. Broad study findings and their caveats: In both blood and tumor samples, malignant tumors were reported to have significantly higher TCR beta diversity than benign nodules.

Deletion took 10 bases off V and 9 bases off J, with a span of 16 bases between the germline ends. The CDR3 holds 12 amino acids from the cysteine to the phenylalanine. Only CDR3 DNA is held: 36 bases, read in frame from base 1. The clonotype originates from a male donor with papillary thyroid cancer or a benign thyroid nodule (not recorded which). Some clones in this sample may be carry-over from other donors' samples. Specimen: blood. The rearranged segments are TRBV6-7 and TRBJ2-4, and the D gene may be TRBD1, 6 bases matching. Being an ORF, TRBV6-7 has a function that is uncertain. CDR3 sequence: CANPTGFGIQYF. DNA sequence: TGTGCCAACCCTACAGGGTTCGGCATTCAGTACTTC.